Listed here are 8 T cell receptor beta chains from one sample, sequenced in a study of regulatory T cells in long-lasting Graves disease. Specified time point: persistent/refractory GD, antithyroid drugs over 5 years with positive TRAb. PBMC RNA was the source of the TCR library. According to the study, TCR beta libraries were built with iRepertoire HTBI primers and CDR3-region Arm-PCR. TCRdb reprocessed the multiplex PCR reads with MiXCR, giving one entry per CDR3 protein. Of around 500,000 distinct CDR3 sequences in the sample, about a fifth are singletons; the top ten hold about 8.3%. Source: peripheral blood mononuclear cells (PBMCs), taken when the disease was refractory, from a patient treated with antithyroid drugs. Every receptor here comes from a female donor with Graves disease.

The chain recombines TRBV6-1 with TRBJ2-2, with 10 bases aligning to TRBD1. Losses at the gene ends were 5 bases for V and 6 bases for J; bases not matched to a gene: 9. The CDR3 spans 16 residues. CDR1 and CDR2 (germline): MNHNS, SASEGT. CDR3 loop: CASSPGQGSPAGELFF. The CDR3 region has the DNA TGTGCCAGCAGTCCGGGACAGGGGTCCCCAGCCGGGGAGCTGTTTTTT.

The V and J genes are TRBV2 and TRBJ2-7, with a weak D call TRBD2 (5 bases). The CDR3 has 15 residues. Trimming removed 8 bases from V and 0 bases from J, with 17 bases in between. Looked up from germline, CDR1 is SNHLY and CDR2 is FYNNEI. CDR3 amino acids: CASSRESGLSYEQYF. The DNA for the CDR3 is TGTGCCAGCTCCCGAGAGAGCGGACTCTCCTACGAGCAGTACTTC.

CDR3 loop: CASSQDGGKLFF. The CDR3 bases are TGCGCCAGCAGCCAAGATGGGGGTAAACTGTTTTTT. The chain couples TRBV4-3 to TRBJ1-4; maybe TRBD1 (5 bases). The CDR3 covers 12 residues. V was shortened by 0 bases and J by 11 bases, with 7 bases between the two germline ends. Germline-derived CDR1 and CDR2 are LGHNA and YSLEER.

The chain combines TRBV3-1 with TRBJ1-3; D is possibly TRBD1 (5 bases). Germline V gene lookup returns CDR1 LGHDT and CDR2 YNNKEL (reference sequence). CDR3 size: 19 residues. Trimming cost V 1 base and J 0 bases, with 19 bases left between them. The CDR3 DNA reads TGTGCCAGCAGCCAAGGCCTACCCGCCAGGGCCCTCTCTGGAAACACCATATATTTT. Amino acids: CASSQGLPARALSGNTIYF.

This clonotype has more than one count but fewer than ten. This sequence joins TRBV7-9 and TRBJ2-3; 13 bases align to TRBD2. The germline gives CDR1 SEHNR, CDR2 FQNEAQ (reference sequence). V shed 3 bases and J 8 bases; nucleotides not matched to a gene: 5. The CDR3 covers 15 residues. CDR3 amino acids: CASSLTGTSGATQYF. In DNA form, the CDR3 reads TGTGCCAGCAGCTTGACCGGGACTAGCGGGGCTACGCAGTATTTT.

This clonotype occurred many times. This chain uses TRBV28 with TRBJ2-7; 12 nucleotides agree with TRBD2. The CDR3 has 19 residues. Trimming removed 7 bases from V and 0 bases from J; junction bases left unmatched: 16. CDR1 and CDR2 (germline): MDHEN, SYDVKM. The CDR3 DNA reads TGTGCCAGCACTCGCACGAGGGGGACTAGCGGGCAGAGCTCCTACGAGCAGTACTTC. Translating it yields CASTRTRGTSGQSSYEQYF.

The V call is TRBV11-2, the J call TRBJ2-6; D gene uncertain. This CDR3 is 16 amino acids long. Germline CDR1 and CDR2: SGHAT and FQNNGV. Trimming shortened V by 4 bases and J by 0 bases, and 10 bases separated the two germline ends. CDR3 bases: TGTGCCAGCAGCTCCTATGCAAACTCTGGGGCCAACGTCCTGACTTTC. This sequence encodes CASSSYANSGANVLTF.

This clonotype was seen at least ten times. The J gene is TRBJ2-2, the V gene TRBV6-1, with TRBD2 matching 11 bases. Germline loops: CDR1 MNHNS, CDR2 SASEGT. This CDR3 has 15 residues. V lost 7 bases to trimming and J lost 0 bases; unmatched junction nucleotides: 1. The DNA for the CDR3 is TGTGCCAGCAAACTAGCGGGAGCGAACACCGGGGAGCTGTTTTTT. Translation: CASKLAGANTGELFF.